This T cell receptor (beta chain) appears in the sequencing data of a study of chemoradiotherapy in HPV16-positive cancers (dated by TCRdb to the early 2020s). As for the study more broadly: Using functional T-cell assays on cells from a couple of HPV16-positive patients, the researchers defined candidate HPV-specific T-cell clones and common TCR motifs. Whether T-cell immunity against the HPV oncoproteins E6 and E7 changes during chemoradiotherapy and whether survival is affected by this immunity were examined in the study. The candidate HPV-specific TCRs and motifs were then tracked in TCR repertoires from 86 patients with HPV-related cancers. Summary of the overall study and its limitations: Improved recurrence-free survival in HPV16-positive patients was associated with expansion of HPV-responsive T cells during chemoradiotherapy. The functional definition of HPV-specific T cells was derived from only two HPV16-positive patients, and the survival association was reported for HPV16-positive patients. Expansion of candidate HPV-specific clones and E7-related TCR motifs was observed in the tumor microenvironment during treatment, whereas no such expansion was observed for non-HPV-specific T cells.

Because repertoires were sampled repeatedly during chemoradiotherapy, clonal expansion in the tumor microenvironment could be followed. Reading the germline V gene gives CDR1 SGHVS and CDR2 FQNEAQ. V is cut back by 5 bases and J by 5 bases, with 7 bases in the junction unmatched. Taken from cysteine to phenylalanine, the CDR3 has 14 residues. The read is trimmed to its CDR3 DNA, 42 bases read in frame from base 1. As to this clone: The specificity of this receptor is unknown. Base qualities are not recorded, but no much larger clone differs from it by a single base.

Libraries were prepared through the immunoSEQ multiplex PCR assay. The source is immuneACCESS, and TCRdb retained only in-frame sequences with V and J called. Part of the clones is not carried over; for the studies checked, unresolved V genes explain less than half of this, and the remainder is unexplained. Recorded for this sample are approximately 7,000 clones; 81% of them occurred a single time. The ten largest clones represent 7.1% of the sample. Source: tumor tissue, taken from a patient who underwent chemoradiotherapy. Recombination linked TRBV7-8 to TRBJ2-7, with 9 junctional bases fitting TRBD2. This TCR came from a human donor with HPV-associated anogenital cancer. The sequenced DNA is TGTGCCAGCAGCCTCCTGGGACTAGCCAACGAGCAGTACTTC. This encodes CASSLLGLANEQYF.